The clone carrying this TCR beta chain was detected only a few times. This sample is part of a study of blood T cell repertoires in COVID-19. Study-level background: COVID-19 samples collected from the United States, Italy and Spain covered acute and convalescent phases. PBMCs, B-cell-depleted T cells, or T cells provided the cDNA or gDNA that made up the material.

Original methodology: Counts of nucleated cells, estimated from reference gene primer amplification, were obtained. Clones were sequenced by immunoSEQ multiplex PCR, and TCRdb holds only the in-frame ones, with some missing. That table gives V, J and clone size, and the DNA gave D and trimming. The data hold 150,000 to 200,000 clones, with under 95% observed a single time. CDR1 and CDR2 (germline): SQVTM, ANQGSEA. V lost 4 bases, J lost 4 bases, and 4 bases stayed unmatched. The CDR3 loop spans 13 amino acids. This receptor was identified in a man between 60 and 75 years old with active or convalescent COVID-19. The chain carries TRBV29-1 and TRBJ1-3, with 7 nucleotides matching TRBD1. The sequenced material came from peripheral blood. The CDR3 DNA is TGCAGCGTTGTGAGACAGGGAGGAAACACCATATATTTT. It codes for CSVVRQGGNTIYF. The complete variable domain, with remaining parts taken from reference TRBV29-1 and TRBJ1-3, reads SAVISQKPSRDICQRGTSLTIQCQVDSQVTMMFWYRQQPGQSLTLIATANQGSEATYESGFVIDKFPISRPNLTFSTLTVSNMSPEDSSIYLCSVVRQGGNTIYFGEGSWLTVV.